A selection of T cell receptor beta chains follows, all from one sample in a study of T cells in Graves' hyperthyroidism and ophthalmopathy. TCRdb re-called the multiplex PCR reads through MiXCR, storing one row per CDR3 protein. The sample has approximately 700,000 distinct CDR3 sequences, about a sixth seen once. The sequencing input was blood. The receptors shown here come from a man aged 18 to 29 with Graves' hyperthyroidism. CDR3s include the opening cysteine and the closing phenylalanine or tryptophan. Where a row states a size, it is once, few, many or the class of an expanded clone; other rows omit it.

v_call: TRBV28; clone_size: few; cdr3_length: 16; j_call: TRBJ2-1; cdr3_aa: CASSSPGGPANNEQFF
v_call: TRBV27; clone_size: many; cdr3_length: 12; j_call: TRBJ1-2; cdr3_aa: CASKTGVYGYTF
v_call: TRBV6-1; clone_size: many; cdr3_length: 15; j_call: TRBJ2-2; cdr3_aa: CASSDGQGHTGELFF
v_call: TRBV5-5; clone_size: NA; cdr3_length: 14; j_call: TRBJ2-2; cdr3_aa: CVSAGVPNTGELFF
v_call: TRBV30; clone_size: many; cdr3_length: 15; j_call: TRBJ2-7; cdr3_aa: CAWRRLAGASYEQYF
v_call: TRBV20-1; clone_size: few; cdr3_length: 16; j_call: TRBJ1-6; cdr3_aa: CSARGRGRSYNSPLHF
v_call: TRBV5-8; clone_size: few; cdr3_length: 16; j_call: TRBJ2-3; cdr3_aa: CASSVLATKLTDTQYF
v_call: TRBV12-3/TRBV12-4; clone_size: many; cdr3_length: 11; j_call: TRBJ2-1; cdr3_aa: CASSLTDEQFF
v_call: TRBV6-1; clone_size: many; cdr3_length: 14; j_call: TRBJ1-4; cdr3_aa: CASSESSANEKLFF
v_call: TRBV30; clone_size: few; cdr3_length: 11; j_call: TRBJ2-1; cdr3_aa: CAWHRGHEQFF
v_call: TRBV20-1; clone_size: NA; cdr3_length: 16; j_call: TRBJ1-5; cdr3_aa: CSARDDIRQFNQPQHF
v_call: TRBV12-3/TRBV12-4; clone_size: many; cdr3_length: 14; j_call: TRBJ1-2; cdr3_aa: CASSSQAALYGYTF
v_call: TRBV2; clone_size: few; cdr3_length: 14; j_call: TRBJ1-5; cdr3_aa: CASSPSYSNQPQHF
v_call: TRBV27; clone_size: once; cdr3_length: 16; j_call: TRBJ2-5; cdr3_aa: CASSGRGGTGQETQYF
v_call: TRBV29-1; clone_size: many; cdr3_length: 11; j_call: TRBJ2-7; cdr3_aa: CSVQQGLEQYF
v_call: TRBV20-1; clone_size: NA; cdr3_length: 20; j_call: TRBJ2-7; cdr3_aa: CSARDPGQVTTSGSSYEQYF
v_call: TRBV19; clone_size: NA; cdr3_length: 14; j_call: TRBJ1-6; cdr3_aa: CASSKGVFGSPLHF
v_call: TRBV28; clone_size: few; cdr3_length: 13; j_call: TRBJ1-5; cdr3_aa: CASRQGSSRPQHF
v_call: TRBV5-6; clone_size: many; cdr3_length: 16; j_call: TRBJ2-5; cdr3_aa: CASSLLTWDFRETQYF
v_call: TRBV15; clone_size: few; cdr3_length: 14; j_call: TRBJ2-1; cdr3_aa: CATSPSPGSVEQFF
v_call: TRBV9; clone_size: few; cdr3_length: 23; j_call: TRBJ2-3; cdr3_aa: CASRTGGQQPTSGRPRRTDTQYF
v_call: TRBV6-8; clone_size: few; cdr3_length: 14; j_call: TRBJ1-2; cdr3_aa: CASSYSKSNYGYTF